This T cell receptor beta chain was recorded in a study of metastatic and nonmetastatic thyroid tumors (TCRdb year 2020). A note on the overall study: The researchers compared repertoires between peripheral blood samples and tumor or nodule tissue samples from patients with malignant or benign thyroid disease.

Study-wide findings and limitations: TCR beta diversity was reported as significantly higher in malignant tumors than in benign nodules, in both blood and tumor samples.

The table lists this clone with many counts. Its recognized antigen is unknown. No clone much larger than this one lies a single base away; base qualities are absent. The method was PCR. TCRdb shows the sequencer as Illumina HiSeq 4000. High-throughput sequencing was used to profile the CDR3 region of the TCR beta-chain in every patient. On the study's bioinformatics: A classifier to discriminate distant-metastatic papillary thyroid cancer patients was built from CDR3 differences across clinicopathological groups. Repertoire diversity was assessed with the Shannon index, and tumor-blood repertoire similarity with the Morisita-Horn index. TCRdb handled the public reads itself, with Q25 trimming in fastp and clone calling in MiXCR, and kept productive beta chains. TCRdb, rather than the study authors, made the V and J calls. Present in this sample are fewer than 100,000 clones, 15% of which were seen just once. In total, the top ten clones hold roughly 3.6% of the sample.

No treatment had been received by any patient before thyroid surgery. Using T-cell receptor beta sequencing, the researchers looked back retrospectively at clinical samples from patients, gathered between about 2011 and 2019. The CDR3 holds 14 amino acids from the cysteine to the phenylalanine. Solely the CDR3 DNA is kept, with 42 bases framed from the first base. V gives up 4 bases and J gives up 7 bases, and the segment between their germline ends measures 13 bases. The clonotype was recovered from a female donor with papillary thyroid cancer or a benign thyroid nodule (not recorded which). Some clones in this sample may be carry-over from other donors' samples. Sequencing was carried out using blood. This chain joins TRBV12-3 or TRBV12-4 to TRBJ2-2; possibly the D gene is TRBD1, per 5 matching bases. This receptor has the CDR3 CASSSQGRIGELFF. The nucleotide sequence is TGTGCCAGCAGTTCCCAGGGTAGAATCGGGGAGCTGTTTTTT.